This T cell receptor beta chain was identified during a study of shared clonotypes between healthy human individuals. Study findings and constraints: Generation probabilities were higher for clonotypes shared across all four sorted-subset donors than for unshared ones.

On sorted subsets, replicate PCRs used roughly 220 ng DNA, or some 28,000 T cell genomes. This table comes from immunoSEQ multiplex PCR, and its TCRdb copy is limited to in-frame clones, with some not included. Of about 730,000 clones listed, 72% are singletons. The CDR3 sequence is 13 residues long. J was trimmed by 7 bases and V by 7 bases; bases with no gene match: 9. The germline V gene has CDR1 SEHNR and CDR2 FQNEAQ (reference sequence). On this clone itself: Its antigen is currently unknown.

This sequence joins TRBV7-9 and TRBJ1-2; TRBD1 matches at 7 bases. Source material: memory CD4+ T cells sorted from blood. Subset reported: CD45RA-negative fraction. The origin of this receptor is a woman aged 25 to 39 in good health. CDR3 sequence (DNA): TGTGCCAGCAACCGGGACAGAAGTTCTGGCTACACCTTC. It translates to CASNRDRSSGYTF.